The 8 T cell receptor beta chains in this list originate from one sample, sequenced in a study of CD8 T cells in ankylosing spondylitis. TCRdb re-analysed the 5' RACE reads in MiXCR, keeping a single row per CDR3 protein. The sample includes about 39,000 distinct CDR3 sequences, less than 4% seen only once; the top ten take roughly 2.8%. Input material: blood, either unsorted or a sorted T cell fraction (not recorded which). The receptors derive from a male donor with ankylosing spondylitis or in good health (not recorded which).

This clonotype was recorded many times. The chain uses TRBV9 and TRBJ2-1, with 8 positions matching TRBD2. There are 15 residues in the CDR3. CDR1 is SGDLS, CDR2 YYNGEE, per germline. The V segment lost 4 bases and the J segment 1 base; nucleotides outside the gene matches: 4. CDR3 nucleotides: TGTGCCAGCAGCTCCGGGGGGGCTTCCTACAATGAGCAGTTCTTC. As protein: CASSSGGASYNEQFF.

This clonotype was counted at least ten times. The chain couples TRBV9 to TRBJ2-1; D is unclear. The length of the CDR3 is 14 residues. Trimming left V 0 bases short and J 6 bases short, with 10 bases between. CDR1 SGDLS and CDR2 YYNGEE come from the germline V gene. CDR3 DNA: TGTGCCAGCAGCGTAGTAGGCAGTGCCAATGAGCAGTTCTTC. Amino acid sequence: CASSVVGSANEQFF.

This clonotype has ten or more counts. The chain employs TRBV9 and TRBJ2-1, with D tentatively TRBD2 (6 bases). Germline CDR1 is SGDLS and CDR2 is YYNGEE. Trimming left V 2 bases short and J 7 bases short, with 13 bases between. The CDR3 is 14 amino acids. Here the CDR3 reads CASSVGTHYNEQFF. The CDR3 nucleotides read TGTGCCAGCAGCGTTGGGACTCATTATAATGAGCAGTTCTTC.

In its sample, this clonotype was seen many times. The V call is TRBV9, the J call TRBJ2-1; 10 bases fit TRBD2. Per germline, CDR1 SGDLS and CDR2 YYNGEE. The length of the CDR3 is 16 residues. Trimming took 4 bases from V and 5 from J; bases not matched to a gene: 9. The CDR3: CASSRGLAGADNEQFF. DNA for the CDR3: TGTGCCAGCAGCCGCGGGCTAGCGGGGGCTGACAATGAGCAGTTCTTC.

This clonotype was seen at least ten times. The genes are TRBV9 and TRBJ1-6; no clear D gene. Trimming pared 0 bases from V and 5 bases from J, leaving 6 bases between. Germline-derived CDR1 and CDR2 are SGDLS and YYNGEE. This CDR3 has 14 amino acids. CDR3 DNA sequence: TGTGCCAGCAGCGTAGAACAGAATAATTCACCCCTCCACTTT. Its translation is CASSVEQNNSPLHF.

This clonotype occurred many times. The V and J genes are TRBV9 and TRBJ2-5; 8 bases agree with TRBD2. The ends lost 4 bases at V and 2 bases at J; junction bases unmatched: 13. The CDR3 extends over 17 amino acids. CDR1 is SGDLS and CDR2 is YYNGEE in the germline V gene. The CDR3 is CASSPPGGGRWQETQYF. The DNA of the CDR3 is TGTGCCAGCAGCCCCCCCGGGGGGGGGCGATGGCAAGAGACCCAGTACTTC. Full variable domain (rest looked up from reference TRBV9 and TRBJ2-5): DSGVTQTPKHLITATGQRVTLRCSPRSGDLSVYWYQQSLDQGLQFLIQYYNGEERAKGNILERFSAQQFPDLHSELNLSSLELGDSALYFCASSPPGGGRWQETQYFGPGTRLLVL.

This clonotype was seen ten or more times. J is TRBJ1-1 and V is TRBV9; D is uncertain. V was clipped by 0 bases and J by 4 bases, with 7 bases between them. The CDR3 length is 13 residues. CDR1 and CDR2 (germline): SGDLS, YYNGEE. The CDR3 protein is CASSVGQSTEAFF. The CDR3 nucleotides read TGTGCCAGCAGCGTAGGCCAGAGCACTGAAGCTTTCTTT.

This rearrangement joins TRBV9 to TRBJ2-3; D is possibly TRBD2 (6 bases). Germline CDR1 is SGDLS and CDR2 is YYNGEE. The V end lost 0 bases, the J end lost 4 bases, and 12 bases lay between the germline ends. The CDR3 sequence is 15 residues long. This CDR3 reads CASSVGPSESDTQYF. The CDR3 DNA reads as TGTGCCAGCAGCGTAGGGCCTAGCGAATCAGATACGCAGTATTTT.